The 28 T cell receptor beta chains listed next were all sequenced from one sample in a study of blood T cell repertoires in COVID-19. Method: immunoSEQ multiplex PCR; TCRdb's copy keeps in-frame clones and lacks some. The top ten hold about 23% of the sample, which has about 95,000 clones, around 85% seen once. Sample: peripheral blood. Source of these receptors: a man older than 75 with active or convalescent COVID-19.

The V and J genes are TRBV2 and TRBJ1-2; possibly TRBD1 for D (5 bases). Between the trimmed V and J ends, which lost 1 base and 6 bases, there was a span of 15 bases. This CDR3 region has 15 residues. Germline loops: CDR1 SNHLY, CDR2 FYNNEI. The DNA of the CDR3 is TGTGCCAGCAGTGAAGTTGCGGGGGGTTTAGATGGCTACACCTTC. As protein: CASSEVAGGLDGYTF.

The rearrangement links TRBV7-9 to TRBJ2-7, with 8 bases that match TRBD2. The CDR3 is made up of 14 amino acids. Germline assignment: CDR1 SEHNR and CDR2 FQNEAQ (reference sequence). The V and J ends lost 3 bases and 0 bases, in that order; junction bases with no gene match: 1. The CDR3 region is CASSFGGDSYEQYF. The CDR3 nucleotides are TGTGCCAGCAGCTTCGGGGGGGACTCCTACGAGCAGTACTTC.

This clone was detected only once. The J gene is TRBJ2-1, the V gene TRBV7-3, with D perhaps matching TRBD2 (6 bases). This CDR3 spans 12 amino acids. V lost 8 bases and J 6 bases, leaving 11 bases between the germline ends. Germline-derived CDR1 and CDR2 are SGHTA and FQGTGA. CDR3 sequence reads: CASGGSGNEQFF. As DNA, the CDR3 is TGTGCCAGCGGGGGGTCTGGCAATGAGCAGTTCTTC.

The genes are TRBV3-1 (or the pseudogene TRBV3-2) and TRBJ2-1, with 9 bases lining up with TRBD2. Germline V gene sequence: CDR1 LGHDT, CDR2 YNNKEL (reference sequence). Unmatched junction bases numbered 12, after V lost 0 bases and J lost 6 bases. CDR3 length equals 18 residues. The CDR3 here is CASSQDNLGGGGPNEQFF. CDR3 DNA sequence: TGTGCCAGCAGCCAAGATAATTTGGGCGGGGGGGGCCCCAATGAGCAGTTCTTC.

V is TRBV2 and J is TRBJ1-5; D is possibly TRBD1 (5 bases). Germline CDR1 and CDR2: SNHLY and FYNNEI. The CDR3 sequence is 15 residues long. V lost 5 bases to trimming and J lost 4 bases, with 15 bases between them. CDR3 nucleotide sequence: TGTGCCAGCAGTACGCTGCAGGGAGGAAATCAGCCCCAGCATTTT. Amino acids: CASSTLQGGNQPQHF. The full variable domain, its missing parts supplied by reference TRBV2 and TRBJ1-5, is EPEVTQTPSHQVTQMGQEVILRCVPISNHLYFYWYRQILGQKVEFLVSFYNNEISEKSEIFDDQFSVERPDGSNFTLKIRSTKLEDSAMYFCASSTLQGGNQPQHFGDGTRLSIL.

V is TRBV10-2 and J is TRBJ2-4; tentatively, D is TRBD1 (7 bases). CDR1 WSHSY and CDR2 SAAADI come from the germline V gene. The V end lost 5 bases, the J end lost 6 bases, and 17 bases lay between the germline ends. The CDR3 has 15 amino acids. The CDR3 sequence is CASSLLQGGGNIQYF. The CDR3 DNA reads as TGCGCCAGCAGTTTACTCCAGGGGGGTGGAAACATTCAGTACTTC.

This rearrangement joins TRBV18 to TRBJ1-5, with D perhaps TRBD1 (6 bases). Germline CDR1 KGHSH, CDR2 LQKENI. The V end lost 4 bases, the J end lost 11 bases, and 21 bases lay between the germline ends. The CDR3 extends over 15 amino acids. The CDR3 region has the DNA TGTGCCAGCTCACTGACAGGAGAAAGTGTTCCGTCCCAGCATTTT. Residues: CASSLTGESVPSQHF.

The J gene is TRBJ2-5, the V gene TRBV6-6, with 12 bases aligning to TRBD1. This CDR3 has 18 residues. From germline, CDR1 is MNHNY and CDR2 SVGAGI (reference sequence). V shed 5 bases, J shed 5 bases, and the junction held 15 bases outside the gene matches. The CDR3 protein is CASSPILPGQGASETQYF. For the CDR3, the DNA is TGTGCCAGCAGTCCCATCTTACCGGGACAGGGGGCTTCGGAGACCCAGTACTTC.

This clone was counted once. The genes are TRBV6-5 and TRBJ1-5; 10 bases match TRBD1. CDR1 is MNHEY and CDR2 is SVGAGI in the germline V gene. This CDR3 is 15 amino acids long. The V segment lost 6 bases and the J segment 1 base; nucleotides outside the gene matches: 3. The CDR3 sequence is CASRRGQGSNQPQHF. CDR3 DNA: TGTGCCAGCAGGAGGGGACAGGGGAGCAATCAGCCCCAGCATTTT.

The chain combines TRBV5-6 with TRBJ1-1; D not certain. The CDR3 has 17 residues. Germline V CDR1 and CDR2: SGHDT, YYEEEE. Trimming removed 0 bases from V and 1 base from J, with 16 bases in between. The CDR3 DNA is TGTGCCAGCAGCTTGGGATTAAAAGCCTCGGGGAACACTGAAGCTTTCTTT. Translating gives CASSLGLKASGNTEAFF. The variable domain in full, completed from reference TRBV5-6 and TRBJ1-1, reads DAGVTQSPTHLIKTRGQQVTLRCSPKSGHDTVSWYQQALGQGPQFIFQYYEEEERQRGNFPDRFSGHQFPNYSSELNVNALLLGDSALYLCASSLGLKASGNTEAFFGQGTRLTVV.

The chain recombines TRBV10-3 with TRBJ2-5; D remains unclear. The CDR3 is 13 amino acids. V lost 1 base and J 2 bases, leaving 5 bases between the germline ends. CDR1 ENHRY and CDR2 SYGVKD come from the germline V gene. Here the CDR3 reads CAISEFQQETQYF. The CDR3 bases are TGTGCCATCAGTGAGTTCCAGCAAGAGACCCAGTACTTC.

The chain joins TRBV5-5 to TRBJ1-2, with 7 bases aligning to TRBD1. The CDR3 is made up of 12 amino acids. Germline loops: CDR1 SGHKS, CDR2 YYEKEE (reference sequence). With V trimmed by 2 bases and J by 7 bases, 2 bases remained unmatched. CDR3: CASSFAGGGYTF. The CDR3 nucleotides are TGTGCCAGCAGCTTCGCAGGGGGTGGCTACACCTTC.

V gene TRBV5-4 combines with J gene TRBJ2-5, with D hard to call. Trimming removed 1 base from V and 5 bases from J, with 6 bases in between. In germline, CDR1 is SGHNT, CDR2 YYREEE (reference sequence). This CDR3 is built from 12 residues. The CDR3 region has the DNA TGTGCCAGCAGCTTGTTATTGGAGACCCAGTACTTC. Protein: CASSLLLETQYF.

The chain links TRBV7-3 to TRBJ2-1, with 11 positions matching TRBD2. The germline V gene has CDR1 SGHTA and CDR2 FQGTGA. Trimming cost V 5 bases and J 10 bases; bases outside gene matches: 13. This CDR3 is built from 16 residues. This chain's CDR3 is CASSPTGLAGSFEQFF. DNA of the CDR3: TGTGCCAGCAGCCCAACTGGACTAGCGGGTAGTTTCGAGCAGTTCTTC.

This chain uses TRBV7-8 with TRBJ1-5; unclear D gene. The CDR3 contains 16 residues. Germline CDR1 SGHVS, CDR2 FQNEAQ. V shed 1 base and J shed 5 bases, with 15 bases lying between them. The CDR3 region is CASSLDRAGLDQPQHF. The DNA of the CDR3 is TGTGCCAGCAGCTTAGATAGAGCGGGCCTCGATCAGCCCCAGCATTTT.

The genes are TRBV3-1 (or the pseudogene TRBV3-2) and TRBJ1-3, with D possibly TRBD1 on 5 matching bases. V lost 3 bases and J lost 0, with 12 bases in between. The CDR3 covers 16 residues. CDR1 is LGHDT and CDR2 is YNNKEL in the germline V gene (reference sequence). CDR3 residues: CASSQRDRVSGNTIYF. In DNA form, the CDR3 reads TGTGCCAGCAGCCAGCGCGACAGAGTCTCTGGAAACACCATATATTTT.

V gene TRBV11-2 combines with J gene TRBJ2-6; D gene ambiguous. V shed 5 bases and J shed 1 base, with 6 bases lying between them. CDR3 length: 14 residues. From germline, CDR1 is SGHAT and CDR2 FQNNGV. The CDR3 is CASSLRSGANVLTF. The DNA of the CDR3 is TGTGCCAGCAGCCTCCGGTCTGGGGCCAACGTCCTGACTTTC.

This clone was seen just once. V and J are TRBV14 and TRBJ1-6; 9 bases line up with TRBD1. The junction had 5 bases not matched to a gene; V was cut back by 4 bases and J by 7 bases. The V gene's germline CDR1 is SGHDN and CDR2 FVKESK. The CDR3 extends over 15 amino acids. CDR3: CASSRGQGQNSPLHF. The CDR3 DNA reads TGTGCCAGCAGCCGAGGACAGGGGCAAAATTCACCCCTCCACTTT.

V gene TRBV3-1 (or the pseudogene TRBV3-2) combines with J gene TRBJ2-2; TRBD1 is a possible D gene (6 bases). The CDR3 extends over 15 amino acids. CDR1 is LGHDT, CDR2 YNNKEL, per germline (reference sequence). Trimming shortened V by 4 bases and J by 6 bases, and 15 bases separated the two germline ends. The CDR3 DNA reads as TGTGCCAGCAGCCTAGGAACAGGGCCCGCCGGGGAGCTGTTTTTT. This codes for CASSLGTGPAGELFF.

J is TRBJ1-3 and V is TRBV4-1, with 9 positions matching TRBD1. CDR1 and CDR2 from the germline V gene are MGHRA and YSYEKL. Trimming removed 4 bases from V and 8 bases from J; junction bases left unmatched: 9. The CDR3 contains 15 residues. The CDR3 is CASSRGDRELDTIYF. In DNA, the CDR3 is TGCGCCAGCAGCCGCGGGGACAGGGAATTGGACACCATATATTTT.

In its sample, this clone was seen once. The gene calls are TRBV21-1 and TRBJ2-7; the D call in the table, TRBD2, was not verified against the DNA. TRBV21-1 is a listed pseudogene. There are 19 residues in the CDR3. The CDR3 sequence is CASSTQPPGLAGGTYEQYF. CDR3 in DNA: TGTGCCAGCAGCACCCAACCCCCGGGACTAGCGGGGGGAACCTACGAGCAGTACTTC.

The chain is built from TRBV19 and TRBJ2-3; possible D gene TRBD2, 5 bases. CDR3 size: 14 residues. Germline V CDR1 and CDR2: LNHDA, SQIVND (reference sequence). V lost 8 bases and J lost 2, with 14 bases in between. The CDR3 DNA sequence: TGTGCCAGTGAGAGGACTGGTTCCACAGATACGCAGTATTTT. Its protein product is CASERTGSTDTQYF. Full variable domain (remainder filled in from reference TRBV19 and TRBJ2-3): DGGITQSPKYLFRKEGQNVTLSCEQNLNHDAMYWYRQDPGQGLRLIYYSQIVNDFQKGDIAEGYSVSREKKESFPLTVTSAQKNPTAFYLCASERTGSTDTQYFGPGTRLTVL.

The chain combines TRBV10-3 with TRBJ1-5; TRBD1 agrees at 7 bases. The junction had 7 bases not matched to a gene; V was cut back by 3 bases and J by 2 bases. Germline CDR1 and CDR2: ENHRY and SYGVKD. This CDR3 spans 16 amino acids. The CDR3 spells CAISDIEGAGNQPQHF. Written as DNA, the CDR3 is TGTGCCATCAGTGATATCGAGGGGGCGGGCAATCAGCCCCAGCATTTT.

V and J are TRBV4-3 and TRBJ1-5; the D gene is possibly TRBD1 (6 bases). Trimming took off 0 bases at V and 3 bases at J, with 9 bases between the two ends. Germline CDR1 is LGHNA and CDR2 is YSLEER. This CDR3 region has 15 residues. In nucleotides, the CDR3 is TGCGCCAGCAGCCAAGAGGACAGTATCAATCAGCCCCAGCATTTT. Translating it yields CASSQEDSINQPQHF.

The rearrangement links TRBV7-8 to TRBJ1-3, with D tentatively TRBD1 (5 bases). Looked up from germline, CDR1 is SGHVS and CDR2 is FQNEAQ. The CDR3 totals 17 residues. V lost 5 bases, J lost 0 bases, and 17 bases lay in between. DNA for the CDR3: TGTGCCAGCAGCCCACACAGGATCCCAAACTCTGGAAACACCATATATTTT. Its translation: CASSPHRIPNSGNTIYF.

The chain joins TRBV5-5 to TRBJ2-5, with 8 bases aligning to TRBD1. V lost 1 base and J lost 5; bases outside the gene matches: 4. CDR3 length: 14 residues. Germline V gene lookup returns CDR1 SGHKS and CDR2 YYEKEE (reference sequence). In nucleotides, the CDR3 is TGTGCCAGCAGCTTGAGACAGGGGCTTGAGACCCAGTACTTC. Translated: CASSLRQGLETQYF.

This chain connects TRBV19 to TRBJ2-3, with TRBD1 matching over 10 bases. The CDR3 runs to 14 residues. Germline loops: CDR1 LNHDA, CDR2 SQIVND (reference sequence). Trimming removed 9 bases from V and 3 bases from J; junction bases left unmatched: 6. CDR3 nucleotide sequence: TGTGCCAGCAAGGACAGGGGGATAACAGATACGCAGTATTTT. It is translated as CASKDRGITDTQYF.

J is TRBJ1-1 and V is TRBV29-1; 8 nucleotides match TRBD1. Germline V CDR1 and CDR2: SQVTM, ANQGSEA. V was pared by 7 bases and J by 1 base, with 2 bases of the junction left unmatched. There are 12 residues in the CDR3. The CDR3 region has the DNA TGCAGCGGGGGGACAGGGAACACTGAAGCTTTCTTT. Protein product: CSGGTGNTEAFF. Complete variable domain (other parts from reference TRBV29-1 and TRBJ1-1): SAVISQKPSRDICQRGTSLTIQCQVDSQVTMMFWYRQQPGQSLTLIATANQGSEATYESGFVIDKFPISRPNLTFSTLTVSNMSPEDSSIYLCSGGTGNTEAFFGQGTRLTVV.